These T cell receptor beta chains were read from a single sample in a study of OX40 agonist ivuxolimab in advanced cancers. Profiling relied on immunoSEQ multiplex PCR, and the TCRdb table lists in-frame clones only, not all of them. The table shows tens of thousands of clones, with around 90% occurring only once. This specimen was CD4+ or CD8+ T cells sorted from blood, taken in a trial of the OX40 agonist ivuxolimab. The receptor set was obtained from an adult with an advanced solid tumor such as melanoma, head and neck, liver or kidney cancer. Each CDR3 is given with its conserved first and last residue. A D gene is named only where the DNA matches it firmly. Clone sizes are given selectively: once, few, many, or a class where the clone is expanded.

d_call | j_call | clone_size | v_call | cdr3_aa | cdr3_nt
TRBD1 | TRBJ2-5 | . | TRBV28 | CASSLPGTGEETQYF | TGTGCCAGCAGTTTACCCGGGACAGGGGAAGAGACCCAGTACTTC
. | TRBJ2-7 | . | TRBV6-6 | CASRPTGAYEQYF | TGTGCCAGCAGGCCTACGGGGGCCTACGAGCAGTACTTC
TRBD1 | TRBJ1-5 | . | TRBV27 | CASRPTGVTQPQHF | TGTGCCAGCAGGCCGACAGGGGTGACTCAGCCCCAGCATTTT
. | TRBJ2-7 | . | TRBV6-5 | CASSYDSGAYEQYF | TGTGCCAGCAGTTACGATTCAGGGGCCTACGAGCAGTACTTC
. | TRBJ2-1 | . | TRBV7-2 | CASSLAGRGGEQFF | TGTGCCAGCAGCTTAGCGGGCAGGGGAGGGGAGCAGTTCTTC
. | TRBJ2-3 | . | TRBV28 | CASREGSTDTQYF | TGTGCCAGCAGGGAGGGTAGCACAGATACGCAGTATTTT
. | TRBJ2-7 | . | TRBV27 | CASRLYEQYF | TGTGCCAGCCGCCTCTACGAGCAGTACTTC
TRBD2 | TRBJ2-5 | . | TRBV5-6 | CASSLQGGETQYF | TGTGCCAGCAGCCTGCAGGGAGGGGAGACCCAGTACTTC
. | TRBJ2-6 | . | TRBV7-8 | CASRHARGRGRNSGANVLTF | TGTGCCAGCAGACATGCCCGGGGCAGGGGTAGAAACTCTGGGGCCAACGTCCTGACTTTC
. | TRBJ1-1 | . | TRBV6-6 | CASLGVPDTEAFF | TGTGCCAGCCTTGGAGTACCCGACACTGAAGCTTTCTTT
. | TRBJ2-5 | . | TRBV5-1 | CASSWNTGTQGETQYF | TGCGCCAGCAGCTGGAATACAGGGACCCAAGGGGAGACCCAGTACTTC
. | TRBJ2-5 | . | TRBV6-5 | CASSGSSLGEQYF | TGTGCCAGCAGTGGTTCAAGCTTGGGTGAGCAGTACTTC
. | TRBJ1-4 | . | TRBV28 | CASSSLEPNEKLFF | TGTGCCAGCAGCAGTTTGGAACCTAATGAAAAACTGTTTTTT
. | TRBJ2-1 | . | TRBV7-2 | CASSLDQGFNEQFF | TGTGCCAGCAGCTTAGACCAGGGGTTCAATGAGCAGTTCTTC
. | TRBJ2-2 | medium-sized | TRBV7-2 | CASSSPQRMNTGELFF | TGTGCCAGCAGCTCGCCGCAGCGTATGAACACCGGGGAGCTGTTTTTT
. | TRBJ1-5 | medium-sized | TRBV30 | CAWSVQRNQPQHF | TGTGCCTGGAGTGTTCAACGGAATCAGCCCCAGCATTTT
TRBD1 | TRBJ2-5 | . | TRBV2 | CASRRQGETQYF | TGTGCCAGCAGAAGACAGGGAGAGACCCAGTACTTC
. | TRBJ1-2 | . | TRBV21-1 | CASSTIDTGSYGYTF | TGTGCCAGCAGCACCATAGACACCGGGAGTTATGGCTACACCTTC
. | TRBJ1-1 | once | TRBV6-5 | CASSFRGARTEAFF | TGTGCCAGCAGTTTCCGGGGGGCAAGGACTGAAGCTTTCTTT
TRBD1 | TRBJ2-5 | . | TRBV11-1 | CASSANTGTGEGTQYF | TGTGCCAGCAGCGCCAACACCGGGACAGGGGAGGGGACCCAGTACTTC
TRBD1 | TRBJ1-1 | . | TRBV2 | CASSLSQGAVTEAFF | TGTGCCAGCAGCCTTTCACAGGGGGCTGTCACTGAAGCTTTCTTT
. | TRBJ2-7 | . | TRBV4-1 | CASSQAEGGPDEQYF | TGCGCCAGCAGCCAAGCGGAGGGGGGGCCTGACGAGCAGTACTTC
TRBD2 | TRBJ2-3 | . | TRBV5-1 | CASSLILAGASTDTQYF | TGCGCCAGCAGCTTGATTCTAGCGGGAGCTAGCACAGATACGCAGTATTTT
TRBD2 | TRBJ2-5 | . | TRBV18 | CASSPGGTQETQYF | TGTGCCAGCTCACCGGGGGGGACCCAAGAGACCCAGTACTTC
TRBD2 | TRBJ2-3 | . | TRBV5-5 | CASSLFAGASTDTQYF | TGTGCCAGCAGCTTATTTGCGGGAGCTAGCACAGATACGCAGTATTTT
. | TRBJ2-2 | . | TRBV19 | CASRLRGYNTGELFF | TGTGCCAGTAGGCTCAGGGGTTACAACACCGGGGAGCTGTTTTTT
. | TRBJ1-5 | once | TRBV2 | CASSGTSGQPQHF | TGTGCCAGCAGTGGAACCAGCGGTCAGCCCCAGCATTTT
. | TRBJ2-1 | . | TRBV11-3 | CASSLGIYNEQFF | TGTGCCAGCAGCTTAGGCATCTACAATGAGCAGTTCTTC
. | TRBJ2-1 | . | TRBV7-3 | CASSRNNEQFF | TGTGCCAGCAGCAGAAACAATGAGCAGTTCTTC
TRBD1 | TRBJ1-4 | once | TRBV6-1 | CASREQGAGANEKLFF | TGTGCCAGCAGGGAACAGGGGGCCGGAGCTAATGAAAAACTGTTTTTT
. | TRBJ1-2 | . | TRBV28 | CASSLSGGSGYTF | TGTGCCAGCAGTTTATCCGGGGGAAGCGGCTACACCTTC
. | TRBJ2-1 | . | TRBV4-2 | CASSQDGGRSYNEQFF | TGTGCCAGCAGCCAAGATGGGGGTCGGTCCTACAATGAGCAGTTCTTC
. | TRBJ1-1 | . | TRBV6-1 | CASSENQGAFF | TGTGCCAGCAGTGAAAACCAGGGGGCTTTCTTT
. | TRBJ2-6 | . | TRBV4-1 | CASSRRDIRSSGANVLTF | TGCGCCAGCAGCCGCCGCGACATACGAAGCTCTGGGGCCAACGTCCTGACTTTC
TRBD2 | TRBJ2-7 | . | TRBV28 | CASAPVPSGSYEQYF | TGTGCCAGCGCCCCGGTGCCTAGCGGATCCTACGAGCAGTACTTC
TRBD1 | TRBJ1-6 | . | TRBV30 | CAWSPPPGQSSSYNSPLHF | TGTGCCTGGAGTCCCCCGCCGGGACAGTCAAGCTCCTATAATTCACCCCTCCACTTT
TRBD1 | TRBJ1-5 | once | TRBV5-6 | CASSTWTGFNQPQHF | TGTGCCAGCAGCACCTGGACAGGGTTCAATCAGCCCCAGCATTTT
TRBD2 | TRBJ2-7 | . | TRBV19 | CASSKGLMAGGVYEQYF | TGTGCCAGTAGTAAGGGCCTCATGGCGGGAGGTGTCTACGAGCAGTACTTC
TRBD2 | TRBJ2-3 | . | TRBV15 | CATSTGGSTDTQYF | TGTGCCACCAGCACCGGGGGGAGCACAGATACGCAGTATTTT
TRBD2 | TRBJ2-7 | . | TRBV2 | CASSESAGLAGPSYEQYF | TGTGCCAGCAGTGAAAGTGCTGGGCTAGCGGGCCCCTCCTACGAGCAGTACTTC
. | TRBJ2-5 | . | TRBV7-6 | CASSLGTGENGETQYF | TGTGCCAGCAGCTTAGGGACGGGTGAAAACGGAGAGACCCAGTACTTC
. | TRBJ2-3 | . | TRBV15 | CATSDGLLSTDTQYF | TGTGCCACCAGCGACGGACTACTTAGTACAGATACGCAGTATTTT
. | TRBJ1-2 | . | TRBV28 | CASSLGDYGYTF | TGTGCCAGCAGTTTAGGGGACTATGGCTACACCTTC
TRBD1 | TRBJ2-5 | . | TRBV6-1 | CASSPQGQTQYF | TGTGCCAGCAGTCCACAGGGGCAGACCCAGTACTTC
. | TRBJ1-1 | . | TRBV19 | CASKRNTEAFF | TGTGCCAGTAAGAGGAACACTGAAGCTTTCTTT
TRBD2 | TRBJ2-3 | . | TRBV18 | CASSPGTSGSVGTDTQYF | TGTGCCAGCTCACCCGGGACTAGCGGGAGTGTAGGCACAGATACGCAGTATTTT
TRBD2 | TRBJ2-5 | . | TRBV7-8 | CASSLAGTSGTFETQYF | TGTGCCAGCAGCTTAGCGGGGACTAGCGGGACGTTTGAGACCCAGTACTTC
. | TRBJ2-1 | . | TRBV9 | CASSVAGSYSYNEQFF | TGTGCCAGCAGCGTAGCGGGCAGCTACTCCTACAATGAGCAGTTCTTC
. | TRBJ2-7 | few | TRBV19 | CASSIVVGPYEQYF | TGTGCCAGTAGTATAGTCGTAGGACCCTACGAGCAGTACTTC
. | TRBJ2-1 | . | TRBV30 | CAWSVSLSSSYNEQFF | TGTGCCTGGAGTGTATCGCTCAGCAGCTCCTACAATGAGCAGTTCTTC
. | TRBJ1-3 | few | TRBV2 | CASSTTALGNTIYF | TGTGCCAGCAGTACGACAGCTCTTGGAAACACCATATATTTT
. | TRBJ1-2 | . | TRBV7-6 | CASSLGQYYGYTF | TGTGCCAGCAGCTTAGGCCAGTACTATGGCTACACCTTC
. | TRBJ1-2 | . | TRBV29-1 | CSVEDSMGVGEVNYGYTF | TGCAGCGTTGAAGACTCCATGGGGGTAGGAGAGGTTAACTATGGCTACACCTTC
. | TRBJ2-5 | . | TRBV10-3 | CAISDMTRETQYF | TGTGCCATCAGTGATATGACACGGGAGACCCAGTACTTC
TRBD1 | TRBJ2-4 | . | TRBV18 | CASSPPGQGYIQYF | TGTGCCAGCTCACCACCGGGACAGGGTTACATTCAGTACTTC
. | TRBJ2-2 | . | TRBV6-5 | CASSTTSSTGELFF | TGTGCCAGCAGTACAACTAGTTCCACCGGGGAGCTGTTTTTT
. | TRBJ1-5 | few | TRBV2 | CASSKEYSNQPQHF | TGTGCCAGCAGTAAGGAATATAGCAATCAGCCCCAGCATTTT
. | TRBJ1-2 | . | TRBV27 | CASSLSRRTANYGYTF | TGTGCCAGCAGTTTATCGAGGCGAACAGCTAACTATGGCTACACCTTC